The TCR beta chain under discussion was sequenced for a study of cytomegalovirus exposure and HLA in healthy donors. The study ran its PCR with 60 Vbeta and 13 Jbeta primers. Only in-frame clones appear in the TCRdb table, and some are missing; sequencing was by immunoSEQ multiplex PCR. Of approximately 200,000 clones detected, approximately 80% appear once; the ten largest clones hold approximately 0.22%. This receptor was obtained from a girl aged 2 to 9 in good health and CMV-seronegative. Material: PBMCs.

This CDR3 reads CASSPPGVFTEAFF. The CDR3 nucleotides are TGTGCCAGCTCACCACCCGGGGTCTTCACTGAAGCTTTCTTT. This sequence joins TRBV18 and TRBJ1-1, with D unresolved. V gave up 0 bases and J gave up 4 bases, with 9 bases separating them. From germline, CDR1 is KGHSH and CDR2 LQKENI. The CDR3 spans 14 residues. The full variable domain, with the rest looked up from reference TRBV18 and TRBJ1-1, is NAGVMQNPRHLVRRRGQEARLRCSPMKGHSHVYWYRQLPEEGLKFMVYLQKENIIDESGMPKERFSAEFPKEGPSILRIQQVVRGDSAAYFCASSPPGVFTEAFFGQGTRLTVV.